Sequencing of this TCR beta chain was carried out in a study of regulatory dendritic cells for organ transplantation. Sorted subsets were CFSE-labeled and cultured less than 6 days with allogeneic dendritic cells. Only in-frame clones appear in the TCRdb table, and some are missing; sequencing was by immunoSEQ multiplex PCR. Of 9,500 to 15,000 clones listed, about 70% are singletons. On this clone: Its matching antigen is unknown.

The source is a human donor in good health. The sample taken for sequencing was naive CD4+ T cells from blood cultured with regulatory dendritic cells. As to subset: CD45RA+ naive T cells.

The CDR3 DNA sequence: TGTGCCAGCAGCCAAGTGGGGACAGATGATTCACCCCTCCACTTT. This translates into CASSQVGTDDSPLHF. The chain couples TRBV4-2 to TRBJ1-6; TRBD1 aligns across 7 bases. Per the germline V gene, CDR1 is LGHNA and CDR2 is YNFKEQ. J gave up 8 bases and V 1 base, and 5 bases lay outside the gene matches. This CDR3 is built from 15 residues.